The present T cell receptor beta chain was sequenced within a study of spatial heterogeneity in lung cancer. Study in general: Alpha-chain sequences were consistently detected less often than beta-chain sequences. Every unique TCR and UMI combination, on average, appeared more than ten times in raw reads.

This CDR3 contains 17 residues. V was trimmed by 3 bases and J by 4 bases, leaving 19 bases between them. Germline V gene data show CDR1 as SEHNR and CDR2 as FQNEAQ (reference sequence). Time point here: sample taken at primary tumor resection. One entry per CDR3 protein, called by TCRdb with MiXCR from the 5' RACE reads. The table has about 39,000 distinct CDR3 sequences, under 4% seen once. In this sample, this clonotype turned up many times. The TCR sequence derives from a male donor with early-stage non-small cell lung cancer. This chain links TRBV7-9 with TRBJ2-1; maybe TRBD2 (7 bases). The starting material was normal lung tissue next to the tumor, obtained at surgery. The CDR3 reads CASSFGGGRTRYNEQFF. For the CDR3, the DNA is TGTGCCAGCAGCTTCGGCGGGGGCCGTACTAGATACAATGAGCAGTTCTTC.